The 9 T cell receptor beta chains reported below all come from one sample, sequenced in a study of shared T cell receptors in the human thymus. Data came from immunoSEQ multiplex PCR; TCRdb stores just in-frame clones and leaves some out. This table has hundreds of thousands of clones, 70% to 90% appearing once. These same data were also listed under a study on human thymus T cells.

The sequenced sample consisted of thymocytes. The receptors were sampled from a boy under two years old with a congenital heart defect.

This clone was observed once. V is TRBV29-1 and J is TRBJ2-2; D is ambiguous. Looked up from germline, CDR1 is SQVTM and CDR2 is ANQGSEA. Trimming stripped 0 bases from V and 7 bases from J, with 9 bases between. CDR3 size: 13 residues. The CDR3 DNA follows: TGCAGCGTTGAAGAGGGCGTCGACGGGGAGCTGTTTTTT. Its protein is CSVEEGVDGELFF.

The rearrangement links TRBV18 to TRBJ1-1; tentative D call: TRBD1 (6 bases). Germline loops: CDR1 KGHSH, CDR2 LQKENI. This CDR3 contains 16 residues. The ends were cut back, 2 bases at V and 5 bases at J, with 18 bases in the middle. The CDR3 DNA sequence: TGTGCCAGCTCACCAGCCCTCAGGGGCGGAGAGACTGAAGCTTTCTTT. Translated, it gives CASSPALRGGETEAFF.

The CDR3 region is CASSQRRQGTSYEQYF. CDR3 sequence (DNA): TGTGCCAGCAGCCAAAGGCGCCAGGGGACCTCCTACGAGCAGTACTTC. The V call is TRBV14, the J call TRBJ2-7; D is perhaps TRBD1 (6 bases). V was cut by 2 bases and J by 0 bases, with 14 bases left in between. This CDR3 is built from 16 residues. Germline CDR1 is SGHDN and CDR2 is FVKESK.

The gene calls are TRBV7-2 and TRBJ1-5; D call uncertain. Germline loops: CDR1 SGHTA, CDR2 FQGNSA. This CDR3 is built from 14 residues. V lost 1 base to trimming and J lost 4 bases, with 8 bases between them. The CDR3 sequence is CASSLDSGNQPQHF. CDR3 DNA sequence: TGTGCCAGCAGCTTAGACTCCGGTAATCAGCCCCAGCATTTT.

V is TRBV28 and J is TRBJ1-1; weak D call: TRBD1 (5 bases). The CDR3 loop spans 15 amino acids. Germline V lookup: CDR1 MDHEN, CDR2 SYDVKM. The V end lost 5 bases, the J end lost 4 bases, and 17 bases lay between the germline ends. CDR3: CASSTTPAGVTEAFF. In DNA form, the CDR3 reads TGTGCCAGCAGTACTACCCCCGCGGGGGTCACTGAAGCTTTCTTT.

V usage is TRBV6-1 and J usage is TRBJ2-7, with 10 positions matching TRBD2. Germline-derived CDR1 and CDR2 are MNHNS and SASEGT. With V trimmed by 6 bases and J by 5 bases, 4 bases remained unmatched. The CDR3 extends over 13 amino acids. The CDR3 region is CASRKREGHEQYF. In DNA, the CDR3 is TGTGCCAGCAGAAAGCGGGAGGGCCACGAGCAGTACTTC.

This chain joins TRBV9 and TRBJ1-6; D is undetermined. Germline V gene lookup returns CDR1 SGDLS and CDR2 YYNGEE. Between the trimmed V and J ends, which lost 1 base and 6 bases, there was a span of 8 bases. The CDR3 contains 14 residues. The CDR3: CASSVWAVNSPLHF. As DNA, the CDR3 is TGTGCCAGCAGCGTATGGGCAGTTAATTCACCCCTCCACTTT.

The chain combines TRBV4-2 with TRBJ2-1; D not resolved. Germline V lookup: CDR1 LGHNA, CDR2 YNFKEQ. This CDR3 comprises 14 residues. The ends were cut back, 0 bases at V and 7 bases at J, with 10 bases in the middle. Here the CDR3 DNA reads TGTGCCAGCAGCCAAGAATACTCCAGGAATGAGCAGTTCTTC. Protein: CASSQEYSRNEQFF.

The CDR3 bases are TGTGCCAGCAGCCAAGAAGTAGTTACTGAACGAGCCTACGAGCAGTACTTC. Translating it yields CASSQEVVTERAYEQYF. The chain uses TRBV14 and TRBJ2-7; D is undetermined. Germline CDR1 and CDR2: SGHDN and FVKESK. The CDR3 has 17 amino acids. The V gene lost 0 bases and the J gene lost 2 bases, with 17 bases spanning the gap.